This T cell receptor (beta chain) was identified during a study of blood T cell repertoires in COVID-19. Looking at the study overall: T cells, B-cell-depleted T cells, or PBMCs provided the cDNA or gDNA that served as material.

This clone has only a few counts. The V gene's germline CDR1 is LNHDA and CDR2 SQIVND (reference sequence). The trim removed 6 bases at V and 0 bases at J, leaving 2 bases unmatched. The CDR3 covers 14 residues. The assay was immunoSEQ multiplex PCR, and TCRdb's table has in-frame clones only and misses some. The table has under 200,000 clones, under 80% seen once. This sequence was found in a man between 70 and 80 years old with acute or convalescent COVID-19. The chain is built from TRBV19 and TRBJ1-1; 9 nucleotides align to TRBD1. Sequenced sample: peripheral blood. CDR3 nucleotides: TGTGCCAGTAGCACAGGGGGCCTGAACACTGAAGCTTTCTTT. Translation gives CASSTGGLNTEAFF.